This T cell receptor (beta chain) was documented in a study of blood T cells in healthy people across ages. Whole-study context: Template switching retrieved approximately one barcoded beta molecule for each two T cells.

This clonotype was observed a handful of times. Its antigen remains unknown. With 5 bases clipped from V and 1 base from J, the junction kept 7 bases outside the gene matches. The CDR3 has 16 amino acids. Germline CDR1 SGHTA, CDR2 FQGNSA. Study-wide findings and caveats: Because donor CMV status was unknown, expanded clonotype changes were possibly confounded. Researchers judged that diversity estimates from one million T cells fell short of true values.

Then a second PCR, running roughly 7 to 11 cycles, was carried out with a sample-barcoded 5' primer and a J-beta primer mix. Paired-end reads containing CDR3 totaled no fewer than 2.5 million for each sample. A single record per CDR3 protein comes from TCRdb applying MiXCR to the 5' RACE reads. The profile covers about 380,000 distinct CDR3 sequences, with 50% to 60% appearing a single time and under 60% taken by the ten largest. The clonotype comes from a man aged 55 to 70 in good health. V is TRBV7-2 and J is TRBJ2-3, with 9 nucleotides matching TRBD2. The specimen sequenced was blood. The CDR3 region is CASSDRLAGRTDTQYF. In DNA form, the CDR3 reads TGTGCCAGCAGCGACCGGCTAGCGGGGCGCACAGATACGCAGTATTTT.